This T cell receptor (beta chain) was captured by sequencing in a study of preoperative IRX-2 immunotherapy in early breast cancer. Described treatment: preoperative locoregional IRX-2 cytokine immunotherapy. Samples came from a phase Ib trial of preoperative locoregional IRX-2 cytokine immunotherapy. The CDR3 runs 18 residues. Trimming removed 0 bases from V and 2 bases from J, with 18 bases in between. Per germline, CDR1 MNHGY and CDR2 SAAAGT. TCRdb keeps only in-frame clones here, not all; method: immunoSEQ multiplex PCR. Among 95,000 to 100,000 clones listed, roughly 85% were seen once. The sample holds one count of this clone.

The TCR comes from a human donor with breast cancer. This chain links TRBV6-8 with TRBJ2-3; no clear D gene. The specimen was tumor tissue, collected after IRX-2 immunotherapy. The chain's CDR3 is CASSYSREATRNTDTQYF. The CDR3 DNA is TGTGCCAGCAGTTACTCGAGAGAGGCGACGCGAAACACAGATACGCAGTATTTT.